One and the same sample provided the 29 T cell receptor beta chains below, sequenced in a study of cytomegalovirus exposure and HLA in healthy donors. PCR employed 60 Vbeta and 13 Jbeta primers. The table came from immunoSEQ multiplex PCR; TCRdb's copy has only in-frame clones and leaves some out. Of about 170,000 clones detected, around 77% appear once; the ten largest clones hold approximately 2%. Sample: PBMCs. The receptor set was obtained from a woman aged 30 to 39 in good health and CMV-seropositive.

The chain carries TRBV13 and TRBJ2-7, with TRBD2 identical over 14 bases. J lost 2 bases, V lost 3 bases, and 0 bases had no gene match. This CDR3 comprises 15 residues. From germline, CDR1 is PRHDT and CDR2 FYEKMQ (reference sequence). The CDR3 region is CASSLGLAGAYEQYF. In DNA form, the CDR3 reads TGTGCCAGCAGCTTGGGACTAGCGGGGGCCTACGAGCAGTACTTC.

This chain uses TRBV14 with TRBJ2-1; TRBD1 might be the D (6 bases). The CDR3 has 12 residues. V was shortened by 0 bases and J by 13 bases, with 10 bases between the two germline ends. Germline V CDR1 and CDR2: SGHDN, FVKESK. The CDR3 is CASSQEHRVQFF. The CDR3 nucleotides read TGTGCCAGCAGCCAAGAACACAGGGTTCAGTTCTTC.

The rearrangement joins TRBV27 to TRBJ2-3; 9 nucleotides align to TRBD2. This CDR3 is built from 14 residues. The junction had 1 base not matched to a gene; V was cut back by 3 bases and J by 3 bases. Germline V gives CDR1 MNHEY, CDR2 SMNVEV (reference sequence). The CDR3 bases are TGTGCCAGCAGTTTGCGGGGGGGGACAGATACGCAGTATTTT. Encoded protein: CASSLRGGTDTQYF.

The chain carries TRBV7-6 and TRBJ2-3; D may be TRBD2 (5 bases). Germline V gene lookup returns CDR1 SGHVS and CDR2 FNYEAQ. The V end was cut by 0 bases, the J end by 3 bases, with 7 bases between. The CDR3 spans 14 residues. CDR3: CASSLAAATDTQYF. As DNA, the CDR3 is TGTGCCAGCAGCTTAGCAGCGGCTACAGATACGCAGTATTTT.

This rearrangement joins TRBV10-2 to TRBJ1-2; 9 bases map to TRBD1. CDR3 length: 13 amino acids. The germline V gene encodes CDR1 WSHSY and CDR2 SAAADI. Losses at the gene ends were 7 bases for V and 4 bases for J; bases not matched to a gene: 4. The CDR3 spells CASMLGQGYGYTF. The CDR3 DNA reads TGCGCCAGCATGCTGGGACAGGGCTATGGCTACACCTTC.

The rearrangement joins TRBV6-4 to TRBJ1-2; TRBD1 matches 8 bases. CDR3 length: 15 residues. Germline CDR1 and CDR2: MRHNA and SNTAGT. The ends lost 6 bases at V and 2 bases at J; junction bases unmatched: 8. CDR3 protein: CASRPTGGRNYGYTF. In nucleotides, the CDR3 is TGTGCCAGCAGGCCTACAGGGGGAAGAAACTATGGCTACACCTTC.

In its sample, this clone was seen a few times. The chain carries TRBV11-2 and TRBJ2-1; no clear D. V lost 0 bases and J lost 7, with 13 bases in between. CDR3 length: 15 amino acids. Germline CDR1 SGHAT, CDR2 FQNNGV. The CDR3 DNA reads TGTGCCAGCAGCTTAGAACGAAACAGCCCGAATGAGCAGTTCTTC. Translating gives CASSLERNSPNEQFF.

V is TRBV5-1 and J is TRBJ1-5, with TRBD1 matching 9 bases. This CDR3 has 15 residues. J lost 3 bases, V lost 3 bases, and 4 bases had no gene match. Germline V gene sequence: CDR1 SGHRS, CDR2 YFSETQ. The CDR3 bases are TGCGCCAGCAGCTACGGGACAGGGTCCAATCAGCCCCAGCATTTT. It specifies CASSYGTGSNQPQHF. The entire variable domain, with the rest obtained from reference TRBV5-1 and TRBJ1-5, is as follows: KAGVTQTPRYLIKTRGQQVTLSCSPISGHRSVSWYQQTPGQGLQFLFEYFSETQRNKGNFPGRFSGRQFSNSRSEMNVSTLELGDSALYLCASSYGTGSNQPQHFGDGTRLSIL.

This CDR3 reads CASSRILPLLPGLAGNREQYF. DNA for the CDR3: TGCGCCAGCAGCCGAATTTTACCACTTCTACCGGGACTAGCGGGAAATCGGGAGCAGTACTTC. The chain uses TRBV5-1 and TRBJ2-7; 13 bases fit TRBD2. Germline values: CDR1 SGHRS, CDR2 YFSETQ. CDR3 length: 21 residues. V gave up 4 bases and J gave up 7 bases; unmatched junction bases: 26. The whole variable domain, filled in from reference TRBV5-1 and TRBJ2-7, reads KAGVTQTPRYLIKTRGQQVTLSCSPISGHRSVSWYQQTPGQGLQFLFEYFSETQRNKGNFPGRFSGRQFSNSRSEMNVSTLELGDSALYLCASSRILPLLPGLAGNREQYFGPGTRLTVT.

The chain combines TRBV9 with TRBJ1-1; D call uncertain. This CDR3 spans 15 amino acids. Germline CDR1 reads SGDLS; CDR2 reads YYNGEE. V was trimmed by 0 bases and J by 3 bases, leaving 12 bases between them. The CDR3 reads CASSVGRGSYTEAFF. CDR3 bases: TGTGCCAGCAGCGTAGGTCGGGGTTCGTACACTGAAGCTTTCTTT.

This clone was seen a few times. This chain joins TRBV5-4 and TRBJ1-2; D may be TRBD1 (5 bases). CDR3 length equals 15 residues. CDR1 and CDR2 from the germline V gene are SGHNT and YYREEE (reference sequence). Trimming shortened V by 5 bases and J by 4 bases, and 18 bases separated the two germline ends. The CDR3 spells CASRTFIGVSYGYTF. The CDR3 region has the DNA TGTGCCAGCAGAACTTTTATAGGGGTTAGCTATGGCTACACCTTC.

There are a few counts of this clone. The gene calls are TRBV6-4 and TRBJ1-5; TRBD1 matches at 9 bases. The germline V gene encodes CDR1 MRHNA and CDR2 SNTAGT. V lost 6 bases and J lost 3; bases outside the gene matches: 6. The CDR3 has 15 residues. The CDR3 DNA reads as TGTGCCAGCAGCCAGGACAGGGGCCCCAATCAGCCCCAGCATTTT. Residues: CASSQDRGPNQPQHF.

The rearrangement links TRBV6-5 to TRBJ1-1; D remains ambiguous. This CDR3 has 13 amino acids. Deletions cut 6 bases from V and 0 bases from J, with 8 bases between. Germline V gene data show CDR1 as MNHEY and CDR2 as SVGAGI. The CDR3 here is CASSHRLNTEAFF. The CDR3 DNA sequence: TGTGCCAGCAGCCACAGATTGAACACTGAAGCTTTCTTT.

The chain carries TRBV5-1 and TRBJ1-1; the D gene is possibly TRBD1 (6 bases). The germline V and J ends were trimmed by 0 bases and 0 bases, with 15 bases remaining between them. Germline values: CDR1 SGHRS, CDR2 YFSETQ. The CDR3 runs 17 residues. The CDR3 is CASSLAVSGELNTEAFF. As DNA, the CDR3 is TGCGCCAGCAGCTTGGCCGTGTCAGGGGAATTGAACACTGAAGCTTTCTTT.

As regards this clone: At one end, the junction sequence differs from germline, possibly due to a read error. The chain couples TRBV2 to TRBJ2-7; D is ambiguous. Germline CDR1 is SNHLY and CDR2 is FYNNEI. The CDR3 length is 14 residues. CDR3 DNA sequence: TGTGCCGGCAGTGAAATGGAACAGTCCTACGAGCAGTACTTC. Translation: CAGSEMEQSYEQYF.

This chain joins TRBV6-1 and TRBJ2-1; 7 bases align to TRBD2. This CDR3 contains 14 residues. The germline V gene encodes CDR1 MNHNS and CDR2 SASEGT. V was pared by 10 bases and J by 5 bases, with 11 bases of the junction left unmatched. CDR3 in DNA: TGTGCCAACCGCCAAGCGGGAACAGACAATGAGCAGTTCTTC. Translated: CANRQAGTDNEQFF.

V usage is TRBV5-1 and J usage is TRBJ1-4; TRBD1 matches 7 bases. The CDR3 is made up of 15 amino acids. The germline V gene encodes CDR1 SGHRS and CDR2 YFSETQ. Losses at the gene ends were 2 bases for V and 0 bases for J; bases not matched to a gene: 1. The CDR3 DNA reads as TGCGCCAGCAGCTTACAGGGGTCAACTAATGAAAAACTGTTTTTT. It specifies CASSLQGSTNEKLFF. Variable domain in full (rest from reference TRBV5-1 and TRBJ1-4): KAGVTQTPRYLIKTRGQQVTLSCSPISGHRSVSWYQQTPGQGLQFLFEYFSETQRNKGNFPGRFSGRQFSNSRSEMNVSTLELGDSALYLCASSLQGSTNEKLFFGSGTQLSVL.

J is TRBJ2-7 and V is TRBV5-1; 9 bases agree with TRBD1. CDR1 and CDR2 from the germline V gene are SGHRS and YFSETQ. The CDR3 totals 15 residues. Trimming removed 4 bases from V and 3 bases from J; junction bases left unmatched: 8. The CDR3 DNA sequence: TGCGCCAGCAGCAGTAACCCGGGACAGGGCTACGAGCAGTACTTC. It specifies CASSSNPGQGYEQYF. The whole variable domain, remainder taken from reference TRBV5-1 and TRBJ2-7, is KAGVTQTPRYLIKTRGQQVTLSCSPISGHRSVSWYQQTPGQGLQFLFEYFSETQRNKGNFPGRFSGRQFSNSRSEMNVSTLELGDSALYLCASSSNPGQGYEQYFGPGTRLTVT.

The table lists this clone with a few counts. This chain joins TRBV10-2 and TRBJ2-2, with a possible D match to TRBD1 (6 bases). Germline CDR1 WSHSY, CDR2 SAAADI. The CDR3 sequence is 14 residues long. Between the trimmed V and J ends, which lost 1 base and 5 bases, there was a span of 8 bases. In nucleotides, the CDR3 is TGCGCCAGCAGTGAGTTTGGACAGACCGGGGAGCTGTTTTTT. The encoded protein is CASSEFGQTGELFF.

V gene TRBV4-3 combines with J gene TRBJ2-1, with a possible D match to TRBD2 (5 bases). Deletions cut 0 bases from V and 8 bases from J, with 17 bases between. This CDR3 is 16 amino acids long. Germline lookup yields CDR1 LGHNA and CDR2 YSLEER. In DNA form, the CDR3 reads TGCGCCAGCAGCCAAGACCCAACTAGTGGTAGGGATGAGCAGTTCTTC. This encodes CASSQDPTSGRDEQFF.

This clone showed up just a few times. This chain uses TRBV7-2 with TRBJ2-7; D is possibly TRBD2 (5 bases). Looked up from germline, CDR1 is SGHTA and CDR2 is FQGNSA. The ends were cut back, 4 bases at V and 2 bases at J, with 12 bases in the middle. This CDR3 has 14 amino acids. CDR3 sequence reads: CASSSQEVAYEQYF. As DNA, the CDR3 is TGTGCCAGCAGCTCCCAGGAGGTTGCCTACGAGCAGTACTTC.

V usage is TRBV7-9 and J usage is TRBJ1-1, with D perhaps TRBD1 (5 bases). In germline, CDR1 is SEHNR, CDR2 FQNEAQ (reference sequence). Trimming took off 2 bases at V and 1 base at J, with 17 bases between the two ends. This CDR3 has 17 amino acids. The CDR3 loop reads CASSLRGLGRSNTEAFF. The CDR3 nucleotides read TGTGCCAGCAGCTTAAGGGGTCTTGGCAGATCGAACACTGAAGCTTTCTTT.

As regards this clone: At one boundary the junction diverges from the germline segment, which might be a read error. The V call is TRBV7-9, the J call TRBJ2-6; D is unclear. CDR3 size: 13 residues. From germline, CDR1 is SEHNR and CDR2 FQNEAQ (reference sequence). Written as DNA, the CDR3 is TGTTCCAGCAGCCCTTCTGGGGCCAACGTCCTGACTTTC. Its translation is CSSSPSGANVLTF.

The gene calls are TRBV6-1 and TRBJ1-5; perhaps TRBD1 as D (5 bases). V lost 6 bases, J lost 0 bases, and 12 bases lay in between. The CDR3 contains 15 residues. Germline CDR1 is MNHNS and CDR2 is SASEGT. The CDR3 DNA reads TGTGCCAGCAGGCCAGGGCCATATAGCAATCAGCCCCAGCATTTT. Translating it yields CASRPGPYSNQPQHF.

V and J are TRBV28 and TRBJ1-4; D possibly corresponds to TRBD1 (5 bases). Germline V lookup: CDR1 MDHEN, CDR2 SYDVKM. The CDR3 totals 15 residues. Trimming removed 3 bases from V and 8 bases from J, with 16 bases in between. CDR3 sequence reads: CASSLITGAEEKLFF. The CDR3, as DNA: TGTGCCAGCAGTTTGATCACAGGTGCCGAAGAAAAACTGTTTTTT. Variable domain in full (rest from reference TRBV28 and TRBJ1-4): DVKVTQSSRYLVKRTGEKVFLECVQDMDHENMFWYRQDPGLGLRLIYFSYDVKMKEKGDIPEGYSVSREKKERFSLILESASTNQTSMYLCASSLITGAEEKLFFGSGTQLSVL.

The chain recombines TRBV23-1 with TRBJ2-7; D is possibly TRBD1 (5 bases). TRBV23-1 is recorded as an ORF, its role being uncertain. Deletions cut 1 base from V and 5 bases from J, with 9 bases between. This CDR3 region has 13 residues. The CDR3 sequence: CASSQFWGDEQYF. CDR3 DNA sequence: TGCGCCAGCAGTCAATTTTGGGGCGACGAGCAGTACTTC.

The gene calls are TRBV28 and TRBJ1-2, with 8 bases matching TRBD1. V lost 8 bases and J lost 4; bases outside the gene matches: 6. CDR3 length: 13 residues. Germline lookup yields CDR1 MDHEN and CDR2 SYDVKM. DNA of the CDR3: TGTGCCAGCTGTACCGGGACAGGCTATGGCTACACCTTC. Translating it yields CASCTGTGYGYTF.

The chain uses TRBV30 and TRBJ1-5; D remains unclear. CDR3 length: 15 residues. V lost 0 bases to trimming and J lost 3 bases, with 12 bases between them. CDR1 and CDR2 (germline): GTSNPN, SVGIG (reference sequence). Here the CDR3 reads CAWSVQLNSNQPQHF. The CDR3 region has the DNA TGTGCCTGGAGTGTACAGTTGAACTCCAATCAGCCCCAGCATTTT.

Here the CDR3 reads CASRSREGTEAFF. In DNA form, the CDR3 reads TGTGCCAGCCGATCCAGGGAGGGAACTGAAGCTTTCTTT. This sequence joins TRBV6-6 and TRBJ1-1, with D tentatively TRBD1 (5 bases). The CDR3 loop spans 13 amino acids. Germline V gives CDR1 MNHNY, CDR2 SVGAGI (reference sequence). Trimming removed 8 bases from V and 5 bases from J, with 15 bases in between.